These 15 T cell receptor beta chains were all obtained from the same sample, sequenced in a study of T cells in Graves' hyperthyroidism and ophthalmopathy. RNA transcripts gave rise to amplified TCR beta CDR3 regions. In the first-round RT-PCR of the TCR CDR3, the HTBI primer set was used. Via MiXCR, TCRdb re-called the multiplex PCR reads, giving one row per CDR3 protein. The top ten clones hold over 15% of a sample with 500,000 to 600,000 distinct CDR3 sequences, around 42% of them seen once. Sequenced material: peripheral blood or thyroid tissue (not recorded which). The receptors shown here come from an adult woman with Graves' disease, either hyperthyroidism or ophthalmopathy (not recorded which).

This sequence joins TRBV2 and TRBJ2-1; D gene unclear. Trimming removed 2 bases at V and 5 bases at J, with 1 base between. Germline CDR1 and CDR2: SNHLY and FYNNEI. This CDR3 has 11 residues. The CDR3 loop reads CASSENNEQFF. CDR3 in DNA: TGTGCCAGCAGTGAAAACAATGAGCAGTTCTTC.

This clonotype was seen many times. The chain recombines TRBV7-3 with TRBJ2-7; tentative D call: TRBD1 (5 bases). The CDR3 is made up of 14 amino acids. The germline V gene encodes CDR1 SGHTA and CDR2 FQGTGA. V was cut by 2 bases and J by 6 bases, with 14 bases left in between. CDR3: CASSLYSGLSEQYF. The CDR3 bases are TGTGCCAGCAGCTTATACTCAGGGCTGAGCGAGCAGTACTTC.

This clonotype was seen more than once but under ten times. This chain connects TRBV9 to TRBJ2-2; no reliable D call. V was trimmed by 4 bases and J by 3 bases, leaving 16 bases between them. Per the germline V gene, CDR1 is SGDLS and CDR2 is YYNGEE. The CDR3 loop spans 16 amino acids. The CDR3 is CASSPPSLIDTGELFF. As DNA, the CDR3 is TGTGCCAGCAGCCCTCCTTCTCTCATAGACACCGGGGAGCTGTTTTTT.

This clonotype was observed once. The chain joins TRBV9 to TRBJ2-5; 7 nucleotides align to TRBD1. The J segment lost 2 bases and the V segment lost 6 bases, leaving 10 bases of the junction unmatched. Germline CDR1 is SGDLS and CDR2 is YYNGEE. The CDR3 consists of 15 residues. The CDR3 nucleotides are TGTGCCAGCACCCAAGAGGGGACAGAGCAAGAGACCCAGTACTTC. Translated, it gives CASTQEGTEQETQYF.

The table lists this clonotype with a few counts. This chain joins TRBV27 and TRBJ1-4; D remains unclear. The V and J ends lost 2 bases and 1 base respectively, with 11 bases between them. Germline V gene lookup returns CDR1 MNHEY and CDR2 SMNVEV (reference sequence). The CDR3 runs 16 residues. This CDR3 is CASSLLGIGTNEKLFF. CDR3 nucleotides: TGTGCCAGCAGTTTACTGGGGATCGGAACTAATGAAAAACTGTTTTTT.

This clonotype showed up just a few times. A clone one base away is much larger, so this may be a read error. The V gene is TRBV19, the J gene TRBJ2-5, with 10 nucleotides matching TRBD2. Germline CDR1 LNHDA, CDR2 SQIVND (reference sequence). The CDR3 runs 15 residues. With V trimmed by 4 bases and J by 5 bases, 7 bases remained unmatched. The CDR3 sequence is CASSRTSGAYETQYF. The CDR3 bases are TGTGCCAGTAGTAGGACTAGCGGAGCCTACGAGACCCAGTACTTC.

The CDR3 nucleotides read TGTGCCAGCAGCACCACAGGGGTCGGGAACACCGGGGAGCTGTTTTTT. Translated: CASSTTGVGNTGELFF. The rearrangement joins TRBV9 to TRBJ2-2; 7 positions match TRBD1. The CDR3 runs to 16 residues. V lost 4 bases to trimming and J lost 1 base; unmatched junction nucleotides: 7. CDR1 is SGDLS and CDR2 is YYNGEE in the germline V gene.

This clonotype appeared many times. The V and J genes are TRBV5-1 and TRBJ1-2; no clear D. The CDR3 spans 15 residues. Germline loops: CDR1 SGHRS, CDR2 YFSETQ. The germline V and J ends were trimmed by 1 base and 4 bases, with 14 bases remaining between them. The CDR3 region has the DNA TGCGCCAGCAGCTTGTCGGACTTATCCATCTATGGCTACACCTTC. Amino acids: CASSLSDLSIYGYTF.

In DNA, the CDR3 is TGTGCCATCAGTGAAACCGGGACAGGTAGCGAGCAGTACTTC. Translated: CAISETGTGSEQYF. The chain recombines TRBV10-3 with TRBJ2-7, with TRBD1 matching over 8 bases. CDR3 length: 14 residues. Looked up from germline, CDR1 is ENHRY and CDR2 is SYGVKD. Trimming at V came to 3 bases and at J to 6 bases, leaving 7 bases not matched to a gene.

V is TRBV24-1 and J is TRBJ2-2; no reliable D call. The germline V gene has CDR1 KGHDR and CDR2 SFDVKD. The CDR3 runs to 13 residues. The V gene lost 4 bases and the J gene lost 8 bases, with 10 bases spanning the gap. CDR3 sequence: CATSDPVTGELFF. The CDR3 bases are TGTGCCACCAGTGACCCCGTAACAGGGGAGCTGTTTTTT.

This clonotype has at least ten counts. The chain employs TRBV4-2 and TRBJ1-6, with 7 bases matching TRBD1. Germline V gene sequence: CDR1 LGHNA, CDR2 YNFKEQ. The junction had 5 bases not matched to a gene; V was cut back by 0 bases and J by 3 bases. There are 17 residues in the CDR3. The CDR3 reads CASSQEGQTHYNSPLHF. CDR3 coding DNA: TGTGCCAGCAGCCAAGAGGGACAGACTCACTATAATTCACCCCTCCACTTT.

The CDR3 region has the DNA TGCAGCGTTGGGACAGGCATGAACACTGAAGCTTTCTTT. This translates into CSVGTGMNTEAFF. V gene TRBV29-1 combines with J gene TRBJ1-1, with 7 bases lining up with TRBD1. The CDR3 is 13 residues long. Per germline, CDR1 SQVTM and CDR2 ANQGSEA. V was pared by 4 bases and J by 0 bases, with 2 bases of the junction left unmatched.

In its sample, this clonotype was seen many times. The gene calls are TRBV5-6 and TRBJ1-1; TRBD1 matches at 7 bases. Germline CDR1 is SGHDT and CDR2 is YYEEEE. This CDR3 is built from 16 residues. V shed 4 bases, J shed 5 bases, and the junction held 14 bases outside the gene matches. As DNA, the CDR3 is TGTGCCAGCAGCCCAAGACAGGGCGGGAGCCTTACTGAAGCTTTCTTT. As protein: CASSPRQGGSLTEAFF.

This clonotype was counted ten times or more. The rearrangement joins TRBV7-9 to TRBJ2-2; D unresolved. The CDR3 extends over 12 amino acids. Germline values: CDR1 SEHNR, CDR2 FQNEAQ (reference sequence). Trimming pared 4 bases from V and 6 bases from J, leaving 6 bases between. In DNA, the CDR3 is TGTGCCAGCAGCTACAGTCCCGGGGAGCTGTTTTTT. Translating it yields CASSYSPGELFF.

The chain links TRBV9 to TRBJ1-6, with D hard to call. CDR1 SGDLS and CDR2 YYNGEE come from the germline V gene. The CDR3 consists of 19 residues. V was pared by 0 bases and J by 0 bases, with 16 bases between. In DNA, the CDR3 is TGTGCCAGCAGCGTAGCTATACGTGGGTGGAGCTCCTATAATTCACCCCTCCACTTT. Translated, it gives CASSVAIRGWSSYNSPLHF. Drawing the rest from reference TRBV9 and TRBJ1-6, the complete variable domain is DSGVTQTPKHLITATGQRVTLRCSPRSGDLSVYWYQQSLDQGLQFLIQYYNGEERAKGNILERFSAQQFPDLHSELNLSSLELGDSALYFCASSVAIRGWSSYNSPLHFGNGTRLTVT.